The 10 T cell receptor beta chains listed next were all sequenced from one sample in a study of cytomegalovirus exposure and HLA in healthy donors. Both 60 Vbeta primers and 13 Jbeta primers went into the PCR. Profiled with immunoSEQ multiplex PCR; TCRdb holds only in-frame clones, not every one. This table has 200,000 to 250,000 clones, approximately 84% appearing once. Input material: PBMCs. These receptor sequences come from a woman aged 40 to 49 in good health and CMV-seronegative.

This clone was detected a few times. V usage is TRBV28 and J usage is TRBJ2-7; D remains unclear. Germline assignment: CDR1 MDHEN and CDR2 SYDVKM. This CDR3 is 11 amino acids long. V was pared by 4 bases and J by 2 bases, with 3 bases between. DNA of the CDR3: TGTGCCAGCAGTTCCACCTACGAGCAGTACTTC. Its protein is CASSSTYEQYF.

This sequence joins TRBV10-1 and TRBJ2-5; TRBD1 agrees at 9 bases. Germline-derived CDR1 and CDR2 are WNHNN and SYGVQD (reference sequence). J lost 5 bases, V lost 6 bases, and 10 bases had no gene match. This CDR3 spans 15 amino acids. As DNA, the CDR3 is TGCGCCAGCAGACCCATACAGGGGGCAGAGGAGACCCAGTACTTC. It specifies CASRPIQGAEETQYF.

This chain connects TRBV27 to TRBJ1-3; D perhaps matches TRBD1 (6 bases). Germline V gives CDR1 MNHEY, CDR2 SMNVEV (reference sequence). The CDR3 has 15 residues. V dropped 5 bases and J dropped 2 bases, with 13 bases sitting between them. CDR3 loop: CASSPWDNPGNTIYF. The CDR3 DNA follows: TGTGCCAGCAGTCCCTGGGACAACCCTGGAAACACCATATATTTT.

The J gene is TRBJ2-7, the V gene TRBV5-1, with D possibly matching TRBD2 (5 bases). Trimming took 4 bases from V and 2 from J, leaving 16 bases between them. This CDR3 has 15 residues. Germline V gene data show CDR1 as SGHRS and CDR2 as YFSETQ. This CDR3 is CASSLGRTGTYEQYF. DNA of the CDR3: TGCGCCAGCAGCCTCGGACGGACTGGAACCTACGAGCAGTACTTC.

This chain uses TRBV30 with TRBJ2-6; D gene ambiguous. In germline, CDR1 is GTSNPN, CDR2 SVGIG (reference sequence). V shed 1 base and J shed 1 base, with 11 bases lying between them. This CDR3 comprises 16 residues. CDR3 loop: CAWSASLFSGANVLTF. The CDR3, as DNA: TGTGCCTGGAGTGCGTCGTTGTTTTCTGGGGCCAACGTCCTGACTTTC.

As for this clone: One end of the junction is discordant with germline, which a read error may explain. Other DNA variants within this sample encode the same CDR3. The V gene is TRBV6-5, the J gene TRBJ1-4; D perhaps matches TRBD1 (6 bases). Germline loops: CDR1 MNHEY, CDR2 SVGAGI. CDR3 length: 15 amino acids. As DNA, the CDR3 is TGTGCTAGCAGTCGGAACAGGGATGGAGGTGAAAAACTGTTTTTT. This gives the protein CASSRNRDGGEKLFF.

V is TRBV21-1 and J is TRBJ1-4. TRBV21-1 is recorded as a pseudogene. The CDR3 runs 14 residues. As DNA, the CDR3 is TGTGCCAGTTGTAGGGAGCGGGGACGCGAAAAACTGTTTTTT. This encodes CASCRERGREKLFF.

This chain connects TRBV14 to TRBJ1-1; 8 bases agree with TRBD1. The germline gives CDR1 SGHDN, CDR2 FVKESK. V was pared by 0 bases and J by 10 bases, with 4 bases of the junction left unmatched. This CDR3 has 13 amino acids. The CDR3 loop is CASSQDPTGAAFF. For the CDR3, the DNA is TGTGCCAGCAGCCAAGACCCGACAGGGGCAGCTTTCTTT.

The chain's CDR3 is CAIKKRPGQMNTEAFF. The CDR3 DNA reads as TGTGCCATCAAAAAAAGACCGGGACAGATGAACACTGAAGCTTTCTTT. This chain uses TRBV10-3 with TRBJ1-1; 7 bases fit TRBD1. Germline CDR1 and CDR2: ENHRY and SYGVKD. V lost 7 bases, J lost 0 bases, and 11 bases stayed unmatched. The CDR3 consists of 16 residues.

The chain uses TRBV11-2 and TRBJ2-2, with 9 bases fitting TRBD1. Germline CDR1 reads SGHAT; CDR2 reads FQNNGV. The CDR3 loop spans 17 amino acids. J was trimmed by 0 bases and V by 5 bases; bases with no gene match: 7. CDR3 protein: CASSLGGQGSNTGELFF. CDR3 sequence (DNA): TGTGCCAGCAGCCTAGGGGGACAGGGTTCGAACACCGGGGAGCTGTTTTTT.